This is a list of T cell receptor beta chains from one sample in a study of blood T cell repertoires in COVID-19. Data came from immunoSEQ multiplex PCR; TCRdb stores just in-frame clones and leaves some out. The sample shows some 260,000 clones, under 90% of them seen only once. Sequenced sample: PBMCs or T cells enriched from blood (not recorded which). The receptors were sampled from a man aged 30-40 years with acute COVID-19. CDR3s include the opening cysteine and the closing phenylalanine or tryptophan. The D gene is left open where the match is weak. Rows may omit the clone size; those that give it use once, few, many or a size class.

d_call: -; clone_size: -; j_call: TRBJ1-2; v_call: TRBV27; cdr3_aa: CASTPWEGAGYTF; cdr3_nt: TGTGCCAGCACCCCATGGGAGGGTGCCGGCTACACCTTC
d_call: -; clone_size: -; j_call: TRBJ2-1; v_call: TRBV24-1; cdr3_aa: CATSDLPTDEQFF; cdr3_nt: TGTGCCACCAGTGATTTGCCTACCGATGAGCAGTTCTTC
d_call: -; clone_size: once; j_call: TRBJ1-2; v_call: TRBV19; cdr3_aa: CASSIDRSSYYGYTF; cdr3_nt: TGTGCCAGTAGTATAGATCGGAGCAGCTACTATGGCTACACCTTC
d_call: -; clone_size: -; j_call: TRBJ2-1; v_call: TRBV11-3; cdr3_aa: CASSLFGGNDNEQFF; cdr3_nt: TGTGCCAGCAGCTTATTTGGCGGGAACGACAATGAGCAGTTCTTC
d_call: -; clone_size: -; j_call: TRBJ2-3; v_call: TRBV29-1; cdr3_aa: CSVSLSGLSTDTQYF; cdr3_nt: TGCAGCGTTTCTCTGTCCGGTCTTAGCACAGATACGCAGTATTTT
d_call: -; clone_size: -; j_call: TRBJ1-2; v_call: TRBV19; cdr3_aa: CASSIRGSPGDGYTF; cdr3_nt: TGTGCCAGTAGTATAAGGGGATCACCGGGGGATGGCTACACCTTC
d_call: TRBD2; clone_size: -; j_call: TRBJ2-5; v_call: TRBV25-1; cdr3_aa: CASSILGTSGRETQYF; cdr3_nt: TGTGCCAGCAGTATTCTCGGGACTAGCGGGAGAGAGACCCAGTACTTC
d_call: TRBD2; clone_size: -; j_call: TRBJ2-3; v_call: TRBV3-1/TRBV3-2; cdr3_aa: CASSQRASGGDTQYF; cdr3_nt: TGTGCCAGCAGCCAACGGGCTAGCGGGGGAGATACGCAGTATTTT
d_call: -; clone_size: -; j_call: TRBJ1-2; v_call: TRBV9; cdr3_aa: CASSPAGERHRYGYTF; cdr3_nt: TGTGCCAGCAGCCCGGCCGGGGAAAGGCATCGCTATGGCTACACCTTC
d_call: -; clone_size: -; j_call: TRBJ1-2; v_call: TRBV6-6; cdr3_aa: CASSPRGGNYGYTF; cdr3_nt: TGTGCCAGCAGTCCGCGCGGGGGTAACTATGGCTACACCTTC
d_call: TRBD2; clone_size: once; j_call: TRBJ2-1; v_call: TRBV7-8; cdr3_aa: CASSLAVGGTHNEQFF; cdr3_nt: TGTGCCAGCAGCTTAGCGGTGGGGGGGACCCACAATGAGCAGTTCTTC
d_call: TRBD1; clone_size: -; j_call: TRBJ1-2; v_call: TRBV30; cdr3_aa: CAWSGTGGPRTF; cdr3_nt: TGTGCCTGGAGTGGAACAGGGGGGCCGAGGACCTTC
d_call: -; clone_size: -; j_call: TRBJ2-5; v_call: TRBV12-3/TRBV12-4; cdr3_aa: CASRSGPTTQYF; cdr3_nt: TGTGCCAGCCGGAGTGGCCCCACCACCCAGTACTTC
d_call: -; clone_size: few; j_call: TRBJ2-1; v_call: TRBV11-2; cdr3_aa: CASSPLSTEQFF; cdr3_nt: TGTGCCAGCAGCCCCCTTTCTACTGAGCAGTTCTTC
d_call: -; clone_size: -; j_call: TRBJ1-2; v_call: TRBV7-2; cdr3_aa: CASSLGGGANGYTF; cdr3_nt: TGTGCCAGCAGCTTAGGAGGAGGGGCGAATGGCTACACCTTC
d_call: -; clone_size: -; j_call: TRBJ1-1; v_call: TRBV10-3; cdr3_aa: CAISVGARDPNTEAFF; cdr3_nt: TGTGCCATCAGCGTGGGGGCCAGGGACCCTAACACTGAAGCTTTCTTT
d_call: -; clone_size: -; j_call: TRBJ1-2; v_call: TRBV28; cdr3_aa: CASRNSVAGGYTF; cdr3_nt: TGTGCCAGCAGGAACTCAGTAGCTGGTGGCTACACCTTC
d_call: -; clone_size: few; j_call: TRBJ1-6; v_call: TRBV10-3; cdr3_aa: CAIRAVNSPLHF; cdr3_nt: TGTGCCATCAGAGCGGTGAATTCACCCCTCCACTTT
d_call: -; clone_size: -; j_call: TRBJ1-2; v_call: TRBV28; cdr3_aa: CASSSSWAYGYTF; cdr3_nt: TGTGCCAGCAGTTCCTCTTGGGCCTATGGCTACACCTTC
d_call: TRBD1; clone_size: -; j_call: TRBJ1-2; v_call: TRBV3-1/TRBV3-2; cdr3_aa: CASGQASNYGYTF; cdr3_nt: TGTGCCAGTGGACAGGCAAGTAACTATGGCTACACCTTC
d_call: -; clone_size: -; j_call: TRBJ1-4; v_call: TRBV6-5; cdr3_aa: CASSYSTGWNEKLFF; cdr3_nt: TGTGCCAGCAGTTACTCGACGGGTTGGAATGAAAAACTGTTTTTT
d_call: TRBD2; clone_size: -; j_call: TRBJ2-1; v_call: TRBV10-1; cdr3_aa: CASSDGSGRSEQFF; cdr3_nt: TGCGCCAGCAGTGATGGTAGCGGGAGGAGTGAGCAGTTCTTC
d_call: TRBD1; clone_size: few; j_call: TRBJ2-2; v_call: TRBV7-9; cdr3_aa: CASSPGTANTGELFF; cdr3_nt: TGTGCCAGCAGCCCCGGGACAGCGAACACCGGGGAGCTGTTTTTT
d_call: TRBD2; clone_size: once; j_call: TRBJ2-5; v_call: TRBV7-2; cdr3_aa: CASSYQGLAGGPIETQYF; cdr3_nt: TGTGCCAGCAGCTACCAGGGACTAGCGGGAGGGCCGATCGAGACCCAGTACTTC
d_call: -; clone_size: -; j_call: TRBJ2-5; v_call: TRBV9; cdr3_aa: CASSPRAGWTQYF; cdr3_nt: TGTGCCAGCAGCCCGCGGGCGGGATGGACCCAGTACTTC
d_call: -; clone_size: -; j_call: TRBJ1-4; v_call: TRBV3-1/TRBV3-2; cdr3_aa: CASTRLATNEKLFF; cdr3_nt: TGTGCCAGCACCCGCTTAGCAACTAATGAAAAACTGTTTTTT
d_call: TRBD1; clone_size: -; j_call: TRBJ1-2; v_call: TRBV19; cdr3_aa: CATQTTGGVYGYTF; cdr3_nt: TGTGCCACTCAAACGACAGGGGGTGTCTATGGCTACACCTTC
d_call: TRBD2; clone_size: -; j_call: TRBJ2-1; v_call: TRBV7-9; cdr3_aa: CASSFAGADEQFF; cdr3_nt: TGTGCCAGCAGCTTCGCGGGAGCGGATGAGCAGTTCTTC
d_call: TRBD1; clone_size: -; j_call: TRBJ2-4; v_call: TRBV6-2/TRBV6-3; cdr3_aa: CASSSAGTGGNIQYF; cdr3_nt: TGTGCCAGCAGTTCCGCCGGGACAGGGGGAAACATTCAGTACTTC
d_call: TRBD1; clone_size: -; j_call: TRBJ1-5; v_call: TRBV24-1; cdr3_aa: CATSDGTVNSNQPQHF; cdr3_nt: TGTGCCACCAGTGATGGGACAGTGAATAGCAATCAGCCCCAGCATTTT
d_call: -; clone_size: once; j_call: TRBJ2-2; v_call: TRBV28; cdr3_aa: CASRQGSGGELFF; cdr3_nt: TGTGCCAGCAGGCAGGGGTCCGGCGGGGAGCTGTTTTTT
d_call: -; clone_size: few; j_call: TRBJ2-2; v_call: TRBV28; cdr3_aa: CASRHGGQGTGELFF; cdr3_nt: TGTGCCAGCAGGCACGGGGGGCAGGGTACCGGGGAGCTGTTTTTT
d_call: TRBD1; clone_size: once; j_call: TRBJ1-2; v_call: TRBV6-6; cdr3_aa: CASSPDRGPYYGYTF; cdr3_nt: TGTGCCAGCAGCCCCGACAGGGGGCCCTACTATGGCTACACCTTC
d_call: -; clone_size: -; j_call: TRBJ1-5; v_call: TRBV6-5; cdr3_aa: CASSTRSGINQPQHF; cdr3_nt: TGTGCCAGCAGCACCCGCTCAGGGATCAATCAGCCCCAGCATTTT
d_call: -; clone_size: -; j_call: TRBJ1-2; v_call: TRBV18; cdr3_aa: CASSPNGGAYGYTF; cdr3_nt: TGTGCCAGCTCACCTAACGGCGGGGCCTATGGCTACACCTTC
d_call: TRBD1; clone_size: -; j_call: TRBJ1-6; v_call: TRBV4-2; cdr3_aa: CASTTGGRLNNSPLHF; cdr3_nt: TGTGCCAGCACGACAGGGGGGAGGTTGAATAATTCACCCCTCCACTTT
d_call: TRBD1; clone_size: -; j_call: TRBJ2-1; v_call: TRBV5-4; cdr3_aa: CASSLWTGGAFYNEQFF; cdr3_nt: TGTGCCAGCAGCTTATGGACAGGGGGCGCTTTTTACAATGAGCAGTTCTTC
d_call: TRBD2; clone_size: few; j_call: TRBJ2-2; v_call: TRBV5-4; cdr3_aa: CASSFPGGRIPGELFF; cdr3_nt: TGTGCCAGCAGCTTCCCGGGAGGGCGAATTCCCGGGGAGCTGTTTTTT
d_call: TRBD1; clone_size: -; j_call: TRBJ1-2; v_call: TRBV28; cdr3_aa: CASSYTGETYGYTF; cdr3_nt: TGTGCCAGCAGTTACACAGGGGAAACCTATGGCTACACCTTC
d_call: -; clone_size: -; j_call: TRBJ1-2; v_call: TRBV7-2; cdr3_aa: CASSPLGAVFGNGYTF; cdr3_nt: TGTGCCAGCAGCCCTCTGGGGGCCGTTTTCGGGAATGGCTACACCTTC
d_call: -; clone_size: -; j_call: TRBJ2-3; v_call: TRBV19; cdr3_aa: CASSIVSLDTQYF; cdr3_nt: TGTGCCAGTAGTATTGTGAGCCTTGATACGCAGTATTTT
d_call: -; clone_size: -; j_call: TRBJ2-2; v_call: TRBV9; cdr3_aa: CASSVWENWNTGELFF; cdr3_nt: TGTGCCAGCAGCGTTTGGGAGAACTGGAACACCGGGGAGCTGTTTTTT
d_call: TRBD2; clone_size: -; j_call: TRBJ2-1; v_call: TRBV2; cdr3_aa: CASSDWTSSYNEQFF; cdr3_nt: TGTGCCAGCAGTGACTGGACTAGCTCCTACAATGAGCAGTTCTTC
d_call: TRBD1; clone_size: once; j_call: TRBJ1-4; v_call: TRBV7-9; cdr3_aa: CASSLVGTATNEKLFF; cdr3_nt: TGTGCCAGCAGCTTAGTCGGGACAGCAACTAATGAAAAACTGTTTTTT